The clone carrying this T cell receptor (beta chain) was counted a few times. Authors' analysis steps: Scientists estimated how many nucleated cells there were by amplifying reference gene primers. Some clones are missing from TCRdb's copy, which holds only in-frame ones; the method was immunoSEQ multiplex PCR. V and J calls and clone size come straight from that table; D and trimming were deduced from the DNA. Of 100,000 to 150,000 clones in the sample, about 85% were seen once. This sample is part of a study of blood T cell repertoires in COVID-19. Whole-study context: COVID-19 samples, acute and convalescent, were from the United States, Italy and Spain. Sample material is recorded as cDNA or gDNA derived from T cells, B-cell-depleted T cells, or PBMCs.

V shed 7 bases, J shed 1 base, and the junction held 4 bases outside the gene matches. CDR3 length: 13 amino acids. Germline V gives CDR1 LGHNT, CDR2 FRNRAP. The chain carries TRBV12-5 and TRBJ2-7, with TRBD1 matching 7 bases. This sequence originates from an elderly man with active or convalescent COVID-19. Material: peripheral blood. The CDR3 here is CASALTGSYEQYF. CDR3 nucleotide sequence: TGTGCTAGTGCCCTGACAGGGTCCTACGAGCAGTACTTC. Full variable domain (missing parts from reference TRBV12-5 and TRBJ2-7): DARVTQTPRHKVTEMGQEVTMRCQPILGHNTVFWYRQTMMQGLELLAYFRNRAPLDDSGMPKDRFSAEMPDATLATLKIQPSEPRDSAVYFCASALTGSYEQYFGPGTRLTVT.